This record concerns one T cell receptor beta chain sequence. Its antigen is not known. These data originate in a study of cytomegalovirus exposure and HLA in healthy donors. Notes on the study in general: Fewer N-insertions than the roughly 650-donor mean were reportedly shown by an Asian-associated ancestry cluster in a later analysis.

Amplification used 60 Vbeta primers and 13 Jbeta primers. Only in-frame clones appear in the TCRdb table, and some are missing; sequencing was by immunoSEQ multiplex PCR. The table records about 190,000 clones, about 86% of them present only once. Input material: PBMCs. This TCR came from a woman aged 25 to 39 in good health and CMV-seronegative.

The CDR3 coding sequence is TGTGCCAGCAGCGAGGGACTAGCGGGCCAAGAGACCCAGTACTTC. Protein: CASSEGLAGQETQYF. The genes are TRBV7-2 and TRBJ2-5, with 12 nucleotides matching TRBD2. The germline gives CDR1 SGHTA, CDR2 FQGNSA. The CDR3 consists of 15 residues. V trimming: 5 bases; J trimming: 1 base; junction bases outside the gene matches: 2.